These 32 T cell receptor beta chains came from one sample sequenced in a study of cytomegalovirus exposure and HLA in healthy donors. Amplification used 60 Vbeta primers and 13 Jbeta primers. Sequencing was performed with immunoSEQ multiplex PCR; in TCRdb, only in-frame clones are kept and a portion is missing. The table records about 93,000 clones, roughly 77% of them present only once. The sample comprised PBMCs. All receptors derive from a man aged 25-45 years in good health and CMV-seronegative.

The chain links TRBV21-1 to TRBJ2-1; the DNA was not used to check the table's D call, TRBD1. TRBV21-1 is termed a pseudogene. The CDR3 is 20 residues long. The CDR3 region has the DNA TGTGCCAGCAGCAATGGGTATTGGACAAGGGCTCCTCACCCCTACAATGAGCAGTTCTTC. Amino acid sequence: CASSNGYWTRAPHPYNEQFF.

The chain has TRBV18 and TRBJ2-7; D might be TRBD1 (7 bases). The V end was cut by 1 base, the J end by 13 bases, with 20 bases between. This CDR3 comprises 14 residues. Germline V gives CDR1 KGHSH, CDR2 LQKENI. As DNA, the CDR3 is TGTGCCAGCTCACCACTGCCCGACAGGGTGGGGGGTTACTTC. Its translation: CASSPLPDRVGGYF.

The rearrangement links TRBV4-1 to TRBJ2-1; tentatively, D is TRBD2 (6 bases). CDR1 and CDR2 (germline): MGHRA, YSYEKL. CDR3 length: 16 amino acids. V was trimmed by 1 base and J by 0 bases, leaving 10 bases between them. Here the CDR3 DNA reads TGCGCCAGCAGCCAAGGGGGGGACGGCTCCTACAATGAGCAGTTCTTC. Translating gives CASSQGGDGSYNEQFF.

CDR3 nucleotide sequence: TGCGCCAGCAGCTTGACTAGCGGGAGACAATCCTACGAGCAGTACTTC. Translation gives CASSLTSGRQSYEQYF. The chain combines TRBV5-1 with TRBJ2-7; TRBD2 matches at 11 bases. This CDR3 is built from 16 residues. In germline, CDR1 is SGHRS, CDR2 YFSETQ. The V segment lost 1 base and the J segment 1 base; nucleotides outside the gene matches: 4.

The CDR3 DNA follows: TGTGCCAGCAGTTTCCGTACCTCCTTGGGTAGCGGGAGTACTGAGCAGTACTTC. It is translated as CASSFRTSLGSGSTEQYF. The chain employs TRBV27 and TRBJ2-7, with TRBD2 matching 9 bases. CDR3 length: 18 residues. Losses at the gene ends were 3 bases for V and 7 bases for J; bases not matched to a gene: 19. Germline loops: CDR1 MNHEY, CDR2 SMNVEV (reference sequence).

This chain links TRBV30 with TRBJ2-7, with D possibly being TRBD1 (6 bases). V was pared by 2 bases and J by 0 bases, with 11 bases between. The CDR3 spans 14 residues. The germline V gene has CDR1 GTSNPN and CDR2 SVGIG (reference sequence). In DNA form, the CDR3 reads TGTGCCTGGAGTACAGGGTCTCGCTCCTACGAGCAGTACTTC. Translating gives CAWSTGSRSYEQYF.

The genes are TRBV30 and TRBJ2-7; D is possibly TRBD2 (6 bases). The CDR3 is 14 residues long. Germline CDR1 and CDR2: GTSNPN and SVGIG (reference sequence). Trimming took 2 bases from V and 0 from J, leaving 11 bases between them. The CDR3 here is CAWSRRGPSYEQYF. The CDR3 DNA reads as TGTGCCTGGAGTCGGCGGGGACCCTCCTACGAGCAGTACTTC. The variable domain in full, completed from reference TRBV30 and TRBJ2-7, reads SQTIHQWPATLVQPVGSPLSLECTVEGTSNPNLYWYRQAAGRGLQLLFYSVGIGQISSEVPQNLSASRPQDRQFILSSKKLLLSDSGFYLCAWSRRGPSYEQYFGPGTRLTVT.

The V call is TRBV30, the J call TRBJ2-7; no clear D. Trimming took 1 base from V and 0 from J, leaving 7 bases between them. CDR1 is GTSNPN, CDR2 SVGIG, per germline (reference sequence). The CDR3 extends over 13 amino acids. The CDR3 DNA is TGTGCCTGGAGTGGCGCGTCCTCCTACGAGCAGTACTTC. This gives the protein CAWSGASSYEQYF.

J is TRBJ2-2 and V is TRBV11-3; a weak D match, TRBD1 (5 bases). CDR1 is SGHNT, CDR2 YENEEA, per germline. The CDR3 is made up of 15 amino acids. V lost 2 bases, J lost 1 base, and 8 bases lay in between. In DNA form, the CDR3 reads TGTGCCAGCAGCTTAAGGGGCGAGAACACCGGGGAGCTGTTTTTT. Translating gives CASSLRGENTGELFF.

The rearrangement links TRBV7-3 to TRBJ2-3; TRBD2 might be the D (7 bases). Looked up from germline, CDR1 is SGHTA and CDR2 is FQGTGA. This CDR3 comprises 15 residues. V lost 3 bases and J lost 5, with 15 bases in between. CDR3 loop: CASSFGGGRKDTQYF. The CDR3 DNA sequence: TGTGCCAGCAGCTTTGGGGGGGGGCGAAAAGATACGCAGTATTTT.

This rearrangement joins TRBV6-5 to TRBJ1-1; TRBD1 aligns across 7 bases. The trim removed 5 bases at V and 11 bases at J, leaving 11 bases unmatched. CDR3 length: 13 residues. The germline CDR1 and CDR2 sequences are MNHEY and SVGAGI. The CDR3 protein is CASSGLRQGLAFF. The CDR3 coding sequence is TGTGCCAGCAGTGGACTACGACAGGGTCTGGCTTTCTTT.

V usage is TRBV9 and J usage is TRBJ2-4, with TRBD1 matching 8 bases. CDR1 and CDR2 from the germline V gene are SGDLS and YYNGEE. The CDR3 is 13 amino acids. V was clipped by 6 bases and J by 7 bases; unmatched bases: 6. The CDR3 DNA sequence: TGTGCCAGCAACCCCGGACAGGGTAACATTCAGTACTTC. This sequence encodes CASNPGQGNIQYF.

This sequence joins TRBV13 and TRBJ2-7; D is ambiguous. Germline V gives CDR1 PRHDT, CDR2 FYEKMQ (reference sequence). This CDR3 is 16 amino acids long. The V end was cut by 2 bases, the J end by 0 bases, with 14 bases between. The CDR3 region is CASSLSPQRGSYEQYF. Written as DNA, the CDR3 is TGTGCCAGCAGCTTATCCCCCCAGCGCGGCTCCTACGAGCAGTACTTC.

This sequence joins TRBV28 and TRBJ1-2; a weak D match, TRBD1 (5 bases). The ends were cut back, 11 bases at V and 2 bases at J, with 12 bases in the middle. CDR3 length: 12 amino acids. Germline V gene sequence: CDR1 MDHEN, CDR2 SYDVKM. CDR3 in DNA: TGTGCCGCGGCCGGGGGGAACTATGGCTACACCTTC. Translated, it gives CAAAGGNYGYTF.

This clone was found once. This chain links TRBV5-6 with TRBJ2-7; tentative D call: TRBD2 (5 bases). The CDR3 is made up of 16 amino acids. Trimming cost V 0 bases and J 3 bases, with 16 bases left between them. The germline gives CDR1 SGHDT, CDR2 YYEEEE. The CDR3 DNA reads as TGTGCCAGCAGCTTGGTACGGAGGTCCCCCAACTACGAGCAGTACTTC. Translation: CASSLVRRSPNYEQYF.

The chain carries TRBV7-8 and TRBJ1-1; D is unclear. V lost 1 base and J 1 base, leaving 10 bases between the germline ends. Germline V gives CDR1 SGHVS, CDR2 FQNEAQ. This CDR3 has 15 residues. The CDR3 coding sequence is TGTGCCAGCAGCTTAGGCCCCGCGGGGAACACTGAAGCTTTCTTT. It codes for CASSLGPAGNTEAFF.

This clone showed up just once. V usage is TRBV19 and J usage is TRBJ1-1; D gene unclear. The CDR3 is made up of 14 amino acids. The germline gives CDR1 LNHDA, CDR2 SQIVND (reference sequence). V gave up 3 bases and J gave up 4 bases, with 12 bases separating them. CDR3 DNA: TGTGCCAGTAGTATCGGGAACCGTGGCACTGAAGCTTTCTTT. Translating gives CASSIGNRGTEAFF.

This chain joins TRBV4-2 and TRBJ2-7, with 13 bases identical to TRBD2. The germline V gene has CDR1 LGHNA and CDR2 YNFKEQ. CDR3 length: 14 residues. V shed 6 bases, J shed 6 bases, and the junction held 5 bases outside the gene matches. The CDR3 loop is CASRRTSGSSEQYF. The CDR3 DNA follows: TGTGCCAGCAGACGGACTAGCGGGAGTAGCGAGCAGTACTTC.

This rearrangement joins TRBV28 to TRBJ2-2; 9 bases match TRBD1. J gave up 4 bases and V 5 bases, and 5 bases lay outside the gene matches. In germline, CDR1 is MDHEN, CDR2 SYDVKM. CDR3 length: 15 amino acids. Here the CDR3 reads CASSIRDRVTGELFF. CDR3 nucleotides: TGTGCCAGCAGTATCCGGGACAGGGTCACCGGGGAGCTGTTTTTT.

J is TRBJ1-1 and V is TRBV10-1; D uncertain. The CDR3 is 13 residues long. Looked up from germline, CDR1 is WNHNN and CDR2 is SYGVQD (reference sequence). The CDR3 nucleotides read TGCGACCCGAAACCCGGGTCGAACACTGAAGCTTTCTTT. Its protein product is CDPKPGSNTEAFF.

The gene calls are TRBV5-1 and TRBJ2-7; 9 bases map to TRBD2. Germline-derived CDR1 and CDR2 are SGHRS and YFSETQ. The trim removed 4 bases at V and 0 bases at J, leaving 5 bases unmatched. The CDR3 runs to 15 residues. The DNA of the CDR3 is TGCGCCAGCAGCCTGAAAGCGGGAGGCTCCTACGAGCAGTACTTC. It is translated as CASSLKAGGSYEQYF.

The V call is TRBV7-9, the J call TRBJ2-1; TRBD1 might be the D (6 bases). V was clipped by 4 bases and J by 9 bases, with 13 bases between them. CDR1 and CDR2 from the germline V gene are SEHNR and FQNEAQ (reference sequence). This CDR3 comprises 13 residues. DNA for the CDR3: TGTGCCAGCAGCTGGAAACAGGGTGGTGAGCAGTTCTTC. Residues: CASSWKQGGEQFF.

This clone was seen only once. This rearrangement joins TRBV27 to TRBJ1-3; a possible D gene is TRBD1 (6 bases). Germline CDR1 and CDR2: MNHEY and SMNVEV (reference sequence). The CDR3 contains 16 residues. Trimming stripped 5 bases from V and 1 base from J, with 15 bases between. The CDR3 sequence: CASSLVGAMSGNTIYF. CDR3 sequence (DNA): TGTGCCAGCAGTCTAGTGGGGGCCATGTCTGGAAACACCATATATTTT.

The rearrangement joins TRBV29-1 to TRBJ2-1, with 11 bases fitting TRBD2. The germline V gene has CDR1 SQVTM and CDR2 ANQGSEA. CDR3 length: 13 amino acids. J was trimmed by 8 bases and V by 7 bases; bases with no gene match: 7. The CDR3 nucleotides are TGCAGCGGACTAGCGGGGACCTGGGATGAGCAGTTCTTC. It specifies CSGLAGTWDEQFF.

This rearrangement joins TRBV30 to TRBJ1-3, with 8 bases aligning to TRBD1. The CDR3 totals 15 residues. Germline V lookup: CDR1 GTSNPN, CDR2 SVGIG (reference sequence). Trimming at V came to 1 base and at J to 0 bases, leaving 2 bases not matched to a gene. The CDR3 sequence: CAWSGTGLSGNTIYF. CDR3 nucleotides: TGTGCCTGGAGTGGGACAGGGCTCTCTGGAAACACCATATATTTT. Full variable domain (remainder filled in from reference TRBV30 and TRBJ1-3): SQTIHQWPATLVQPVGSPLSLECTVEGTSNPNLYWYRQAAGRGLQLLFYSVGIGQISSEVPQNLSASRPQDRQFILSSKKLLLSDSGFYLCAWSGTGLSGNTIYFGEGSWLTVV.

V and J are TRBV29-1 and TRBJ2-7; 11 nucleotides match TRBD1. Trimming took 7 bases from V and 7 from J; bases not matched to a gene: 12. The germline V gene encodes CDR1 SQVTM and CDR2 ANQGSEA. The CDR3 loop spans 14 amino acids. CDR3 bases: TGCAGCGCAGTCCCGGGACAGGGGGTTTGGGAGCAGTACTTC. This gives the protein CSAVPGQGVWEQYF.

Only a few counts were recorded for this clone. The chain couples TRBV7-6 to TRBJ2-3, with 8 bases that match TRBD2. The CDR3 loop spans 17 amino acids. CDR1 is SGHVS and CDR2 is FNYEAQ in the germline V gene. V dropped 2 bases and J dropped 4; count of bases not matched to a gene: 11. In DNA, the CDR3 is TGTGCCAGCAGCTTATCCTGGAGCGGGAGAGGGCCAGATACGCAGTATTTT. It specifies CASSLSWSGRGPDTQYF.

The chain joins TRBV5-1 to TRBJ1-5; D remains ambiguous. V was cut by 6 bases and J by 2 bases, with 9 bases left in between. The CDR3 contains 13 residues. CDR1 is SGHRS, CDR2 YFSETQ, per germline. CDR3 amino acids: CASTGIGNQPQHF. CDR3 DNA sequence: TGCGCCAGCACGGGGATAGGCAATCAGCCCCAGCATTTT.

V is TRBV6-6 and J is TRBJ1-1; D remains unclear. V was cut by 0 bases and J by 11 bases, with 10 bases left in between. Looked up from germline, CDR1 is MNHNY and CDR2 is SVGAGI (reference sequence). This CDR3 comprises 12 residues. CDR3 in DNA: TGTGCCAGCAGTTACTCTTTAATAGCTGCTTTCTTT. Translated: CASSYSLIAAFF.

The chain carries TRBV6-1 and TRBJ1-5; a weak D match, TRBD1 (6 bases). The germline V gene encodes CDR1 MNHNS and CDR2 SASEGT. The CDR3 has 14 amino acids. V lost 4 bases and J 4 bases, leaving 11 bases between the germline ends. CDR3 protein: CASSVWDTNQPQHF. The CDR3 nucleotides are TGTGCCAGCAGTGTATGGGACACAAATCAGCCCCAGCATTTT.

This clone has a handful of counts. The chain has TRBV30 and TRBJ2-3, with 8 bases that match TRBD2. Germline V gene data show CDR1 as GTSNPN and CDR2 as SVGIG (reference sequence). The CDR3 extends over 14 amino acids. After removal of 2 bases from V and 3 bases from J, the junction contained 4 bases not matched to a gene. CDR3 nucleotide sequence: TGTGCCTGGAGTTCTGGCGGGAGGACAGATACGCAGTATTTT. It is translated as CAWSSGGRTDTQYF.

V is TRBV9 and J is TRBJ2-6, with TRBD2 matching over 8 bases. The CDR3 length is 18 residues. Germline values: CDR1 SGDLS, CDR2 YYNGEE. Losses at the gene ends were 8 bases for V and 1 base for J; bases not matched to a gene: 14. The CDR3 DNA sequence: TGTGCCAGTACCCTCGGGGGGGGTCCGGGGTCTGGGGCCAACGTCCTGACTTTC. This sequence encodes CASTLGGGPGSGANVLTF. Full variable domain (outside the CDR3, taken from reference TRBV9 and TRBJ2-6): DSGVTQTPKHLITATGQRVTLRCSPRSGDLSVYWYQQSLDQGLQFLIQYYNGEERAKGNILERFSAQQFPDLHSELNLSSLELGDSALYFCASTLGGGPGSGANVLTFGAGSRLTVL.